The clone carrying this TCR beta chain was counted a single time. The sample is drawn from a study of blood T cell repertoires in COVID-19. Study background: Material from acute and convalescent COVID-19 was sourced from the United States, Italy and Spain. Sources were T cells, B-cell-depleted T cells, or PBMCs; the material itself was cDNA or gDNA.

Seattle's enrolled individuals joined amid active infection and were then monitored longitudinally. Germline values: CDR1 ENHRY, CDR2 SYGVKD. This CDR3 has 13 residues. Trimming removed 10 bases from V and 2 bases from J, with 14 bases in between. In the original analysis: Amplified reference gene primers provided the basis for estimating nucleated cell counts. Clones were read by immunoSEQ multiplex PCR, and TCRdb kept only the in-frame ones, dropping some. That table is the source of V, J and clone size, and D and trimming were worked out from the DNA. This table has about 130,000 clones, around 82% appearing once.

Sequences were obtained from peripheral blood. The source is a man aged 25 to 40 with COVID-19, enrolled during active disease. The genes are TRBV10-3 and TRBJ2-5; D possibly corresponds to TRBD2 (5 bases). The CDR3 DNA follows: TGTGCCAGTGGTACGACTAATCAAGAGACCCAGTACTTC. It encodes CASGTTNQETQYF.